A single sample gave rise to the 27 T cell receptor beta chains below, sequenced in a study of T cell changes during pregnancy in multiple sclerosis. Clones were read by immunoSEQ multiplex PCR, and TCRdb kept only the in-frame ones, dropping some. The repertoire holds approximately 43,000 clones, with over 85% as singletons. The sequences come from CD8+ T cells from peripheral blood mononuclear cells, collected after pregnancy. These TCRs come from a female donor with multiple sclerosis, enrolled in a pregnancy study.

The rearrangement uses TRBV5-1 and TRBJ1-2; D is uncertain. The CDR3 loop spans 14 amino acids. Trimming took 4 bases from V and 8 from J, leaving 18 bases between them. Per the germline V gene, CDR1 is SGHRS and CDR2 is YFSETQ. The CDR3 DNA is TGCGCCAGCAGCGGGGAGGGCAGTCTAGGAGGCTACACCTTC. It yields the protein CASSGEGSLGGYTF.

V is TRBV2 and J is TRBJ2-1, with 8 bases aligning to TRBD2. The length of the CDR3 is 11 residues. Germline assignment: CDR1 SNHLY and CDR2 FYNNEI. V shed 6 bases and J 12 bases; nucleotides not matched to a gene: 4. The CDR3: CASRGLEGQFF. The CDR3, as DNA: TGTGCCAGCAGGGGACTAGAGGGGCAGTTCTTC.

The V and J genes are TRBV9 and TRBJ2-6; 10 bases are shared with TRBD1. The V gene's germline CDR1 is SGDLS and CDR2 YYNGEE. CDR3 length equals 19 residues. The ends lost 4 bases at V and 1 base at J; junction bases unmatched: 11. CDR3 sequence (DNA): TGTGCCAGCAGCTACGACCGGGACAGGGGAGTTTCTGGGGCCAACGTCCTGACTTTC. Amino acids: CASSYDRDRGVSGANVLTF.

This sequence joins TRBV6-5 and TRBJ2-5, with D possibly being TRBD2 (5 bases). The V gene's germline CDR1 is MNHEY and CDR2 SVGAGI. The length of the CDR3 is 16 residues. Trimming shortened V by 0 bases and J by 3 bases, and 14 bases separated the two germline ends. CDR3 amino acids: CASSYSRSLAEETQYF. The CDR3 nucleotides are TGTGCCAGCAGTTACTCGAGAAGTCTAGCAGAAGAGACCCAGTACTTC.

The gene calls are TRBV10-2 and TRBJ2-1; 8 bases are shared with TRBD2. V dropped 0 bases and J dropped 7; count of bases not matched to a gene: 5. Germline lookup yields CDR1 WSHSY and CDR2 SAAADI. CDR3 size: 15 residues. In DNA, the CDR3 is TGCGCCAGCAGTGAGTCGAGCGGGAGATCAAATGAGCAGTTCTTC. Encoded protein: CASSESSGRSNEQFF.

This clone was counted a few times. The sample carries other DNA sequences with the same CDR3. The chain links TRBV7-9 to TRBJ2-3, with 7 bases identical to TRBD1. The CDR3 is made up of 15 amino acids. The germline V gene encodes CDR1 SEHNR and CDR2 FQNEAQ (reference sequence). V dropped 1 base and J dropped 2; count of bases not matched to a gene: 3. The CDR3 here is CASSLGTGHTDTQYF. The CDR3 DNA is TGTGCCAGCAGCTTAGGGACAGGCCACACAGATACGCAGTATTTT.

The count of this clone is one. The DNA for the CDR3 is TGTGCCAGCAGTCCACCGACAGGGGGTGCCGTTCCCTACGAGCAGTACTTC. Amino acids: CASSPPTGGAVPYEQYF. The chain uses TRBV28 and TRBJ2-7; 9 bases match TRBD1. V shed 5 bases and J 2 bases; nucleotides not matched to a gene: 13. The CDR3 is made up of 17 amino acids. Germline values: CDR1 MDHEN, CDR2 SYDVKM.

The chain combines TRBV5-1 with TRBJ1-1, with no clear D. CDR1 and CDR2 from the germline V gene are SGHRS and YFSETQ. V lost 1 base and J lost 0, with 7 bases in between. This CDR3 has 14 amino acids. CDR3 sequence reads: CASSLMDLNTEAFF. Written as DNA, the CDR3 is TGCGCCAGCAGCTTGATGGACTTGAACACTGAAGCTTTCTTT.

This rearrangement joins TRBV11-3 to TRBJ1-1; a weak D match, TRBD1 (5 bases). The CDR3 extends over 15 amino acids. Per the germline V gene, CDR1 is SGHNT and CDR2 is YENEEA. Trimming took off 0 bases at V and 4 bases at J, with 12 bases between the two ends. Here the CDR3 DNA reads TGTGCCAGCAGCTTAGATTCGGGGGATGGCACTGAAGCTTTCTTT. It is translated as CASSLDSGDGTEAFF.

The chain links TRBV4-3 to TRBJ2-3; a weak D match, TRBD2 (5 bases). This CDR3 spans 12 amino acids. Germline V CDR1 and CDR2: LGHNA, YSLEER. Deletions cut 8 bases from V and 7 bases from J, with 13 bases between. The CDR3 sequence: CASSGNDNTQYF. The CDR3 DNA sequence: TGCGCCAGCTCGGGGAATGACAATACGCAGTATTTT.

The chain links TRBV19 to TRBJ1-1; D is perhaps TRBD1 (5 bases). The V end was cut by 5 bases, the J end by 6 bases, with 16 bases between. The CDR3 is made up of 14 amino acids. Looked up from germline, CDR1 is LNHDA and CDR2 is SQIVND (reference sequence). The CDR3 DNA reads TGTGCCAGTAGTTTCACGCCTAGGGGCGCTGAAGCTTTCTTT. The encoded protein is CASSFTPRGAEAFF.

V is TRBV6-4 and J is TRBJ2-5; 9 bases line up with TRBD2. Germline CDR1 is MRHNA and CDR2 is SNTAGT. V dropped 10 bases and J dropped 1; count of bases not matched to a gene: 10. CDR3 size: 15 residues. Written as DNA, the CDR3 is TGTGCCACCTTCTGGGCGGGGGGGGGCCAAGAGACCCAGTACTTC. The encoded protein is CATFWAGGGQETQYF.

This sequence joins TRBV7-9 and TRBJ1-2; TRBD1 might be the D (5 bases). Germline CDR1 is SEHNR and CDR2 is FQNEAQ (reference sequence). Trimming pared 3 bases from V and 5 bases from J, leaving 16 bases between. The length of the CDR3 is 15 residues. The CDR3 region is CASSLGGRPEYGYTF. CDR3 nucleotides: TGTGCCAGCAGCTTGGGGGGACGGCCAGAGTATGGCTACACCTTC.

The genes are TRBV5-1 and TRBJ2-7; tentatively, D is TRBD2 (7 bases). CDR3 size: 15 residues. V was shortened by 4 bases and J by 2 bases, with 16 bases between the two germline ends. CDR1 SGHRS and CDR2 YFSETQ come from the germline V gene. This CDR3 is CASSQESGGAYEQYF. The DNA for the CDR3 is TGCGCCAGCAGCCAAGAATCGGGGGGCGCCTACGAGCAGTACTTC.

This clone was observed a single time. This chain joins TRBV9 and TRBJ2-2; D is ambiguous. This CDR3 is built from 13 residues. Germline values: CDR1 SGDLS, CDR2 YYNGEE. V lost 4 bases to trimming and J lost 5 bases, with 9 bases between them. CDR3 sequence reads: CASSFPRTGELFF. The CDR3 DNA is TGTGCCAGCAGCTTCCCGAGGACCGGGGAGCTGTTTTTT.

The chain uses TRBV6-5 and TRBJ2-5; no clear D gene. CDR3 length: 13 residues. The germline CDR1 and CDR2 sequences are MNHEY and SVGAGI. V was shortened by 5 bases and J by 5 bases, with 12 bases between the two germline ends. This CDR3 is CASSRPGWETQYF. The CDR3 DNA is TGTGCCAGCAGTCGCCCCGGGTGGGAGACCCAGTACTTC.

The chain uses TRBV29-1 and TRBJ1-1, with D possibly TRBD1 on 6 matching bases. CDR1 SQVTM and CDR2 ANQGSEA come from the germline V gene. The CDR3 is 11 amino acids. V was cut by 6 bases and J by 5 bases, with 10 bases left in between. The CDR3 DNA follows: TGCAGCGTCTTCAGGGGTACTGAAGCTTTCTTT. This gives the protein CSVFRGTEAFF.

The chain is built from TRBV15 and TRBJ1-1, with D possibly being TRBD1 (6 bases). The CDR3 runs 16 residues. Germline CDR1 LNHNV, CDR2 YYDKDF (reference sequence). V was cut by 1 base and J by 1 base, with 13 bases left in between. The CDR3 spells CATSRGSDRWNTEAFF. The CDR3 DNA reads TGTGCCACCAGCAGAGGATCCGACAGGTGGAACACTGAAGCTTTCTTT.

The chain couples TRBV5-1 to TRBJ2-5; 9 positions match TRBD2. CDR3 length: 17 amino acids. Germline V gene lookup returns CDR1 SGHRS and CDR2 YFSETQ. The junction had 10 bases not matched to a gene; V was cut back by 0 bases and J by 4 bases. CDR3 sequence: CASSLVISGSSGETQYF. The DNA of the CDR3 is TGCGCCAGCAGCTTGGTTATTAGCGGGAGTTCAGGAGAGACCCAGTACTTC.

The chain joins TRBV4-1 to TRBJ2-2; D unresolved. In germline, CDR1 is MGHRA, CDR2 YSYEKL. Trimming cost V 3 bases and J 11 bases, with 16 bases left between them. The CDR3 contains 14 residues. The CDR3 reads CASSHMERGQELFF. The CDR3 nucleotides read TGCGCCAGCAGCCATATGGAGCGTGGTCAAGAGCTGTTTTTT.

The rearrangement uses TRBV4-1 and TRBJ2-1, with a weak D call TRBD1 (5 bases). Germline lookup yields CDR1 MGHRA and CDR2 YSYEKL. The V end lost 3 bases, the J end lost 1 base, and 7 bases lay between the germline ends. The CDR3 runs 14 residues. The CDR3 bases are TGCGCCAGCAGCCAGACAGTTTCCTACAATGAGCAGTTCTTC. Translation gives CASSQTVSYNEQFF.

The genes are TRBV7-9 and TRBJ2-3; 10 nucleotides align to TRBD2. The germline V gene has CDR1 SEHNR and CDR2 FQNEAQ (reference sequence). V lost 3 bases, J lost 5 bases, and 5 bases stayed unmatched. CDR3 size: 15 residues. The CDR3 DNA is TGTGCCAGCAGCTTCCTAGCGGGAGAGGGAGATACGCAGTATTTT. It is translated as CASSFLAGEGDTQYF.

This sequence joins TRBV9 and TRBJ2-7, with 9 bases aligning to TRBD1. Germline V gives CDR1 SGDLS, CDR2 YYNGEE. The V gene end was trimmed by 4 bases and the J gene end by 2 bases; junction bases not matched to a gene: 4. The CDR3 runs 14 residues. The CDR3 DNA follows: TGTGCCAGCAGCCTTACAGGGGGCACCTACGAGCAGTACTTC. Its protein is CASSLTGGTYEQYF.

This chain links TRBV5-4 with TRBJ2-1, with 7 bases matching TRBD1. Germline loops: CDR1 SGHNT, CDR2 YYREEE (reference sequence). This CDR3 contains 14 residues. V shed 7 bases, J shed 5 bases, and the junction held 9 bases outside the gene matches. Here the CDR3 DNA reads TGTGCCAGCGGGGCACAGGGGCAGAACAATGAGCAGTTCTTC. Its protein is CASGAQGQNNEQFF.

This clone was seen only once. This sequence joins TRBV4-2 and TRBJ2-5, with TRBD2 matching 7 bases. This CDR3 is built from 15 residues. The J segment lost 4 bases and the V segment lost 2 bases, leaving 7 bases of the junction unmatched. Germline V CDR1 and CDR2: LGHNA, YNFKEQ. Written as DNA, the CDR3 is TGTGCCAGCAGCCAAAGTGGGGGGGTAGGAGAGACCCAGTACTTC. It codes for CASSQSGGVGETQYF.

The chain links TRBV5-8 to TRBJ2-5, with D perhaps TRBD1 (6 bases). V was pared by 5 bases and J by 5 bases, with 16 bases between. Germline CDR1 and CDR2: SGHTS and YDEGEE. CDR3 size: 14 residues. CDR3 coding DNA: TGTGCCAGCAGTTCATCAGGGGTGACGGAGACCCAGTACTTC. It translates to CASSSSGVTETQYF. The entire variable domain, with the rest obtained from reference TRBV5-8 and TRBJ2-5, is as follows: EAGVTQSPTHLIKTRGQQATLRCSPISGHTSVYWYQQALGLGLQFLLWYDEGEERNRGNFPPRFSGRQFPNYSSELNVNALELEDSALYLCASSSSGVTETQYFGPGTRLLVL.

The chain has TRBV11-2 and TRBJ1-2; 7 bases match TRBD1. The junction had 12 bases not matched to a gene; V was cut back by 5 bases and J by 9 bases. The V gene's germline CDR1 is SGHAT and CDR2 FQNNGV. This CDR3 has 14 residues. CDR3 coding DNA: TGTGCCAGCAGCCAACCGGACGACAGGGTTCGCTACACCTTC. This gives the protein CASSQPDDRVRYTF. The entire variable domain, with the rest obtained from reference TRBV11-2 and TRBJ1-2, is as follows: EAGVAQSPRYKIIEKRQSVAFWCNPISGHATLYWYQQILGQGPKLLIQFQNNGVVDDSQLPKDRFSAERLKGVDSTLKIQPAKLEDSAVYLCASSQPDDRVRYTFGSGTRLTVV.